This T cell receptor (beta chain) was captured by sequencing in a study of OX40 agonist ivuxolimab in advanced cancers. In the study overall: Ivuxolimab, which targeted the costimulatory receptor OX40 (CD134), was an agonistic, fully human IgG2 monoclonal antibody. Intravenous ivuxolimab was administered to patients every 2 weeks at six dose levels: 0.01, 0.1, 0.3, 1.5, 3 and 10 mg/kg. Of the approximately 50 dose-escalation patients, hepatocellular carcinoma was present in roughly 19, melanoma in approximately 15, renal cell carcinoma in 9 and head and neck cancer in 9. In the dose-escalation cohort, more than 75% of patients were male, and the mean age was approximately 60 years, with a range of about 23 to 85. Patients were allowed to have had prior anti-PD-1, anti-PD-L1 or anti-CTLA-4 therapy, and around 40% of the dose-escalation patients had previously received checkpoint inhibitors. Partial responses occurred in three dose-escalation patients: two with cutaneous melanoma and one with hepatocellular carcinoma. The point of sequencing TCRbeta in the periphery was to test whether ivuxolimab changed TCR sequence diversity and drove clonal T-cell expansion. The paper covers the monotherapy dose-escalation part of the phase I ivuxolimab trial, which included N = 52 patients. Study-level results and caveats: At doses of 0.1 to 3.0 mg/kg, clonal expansion of both CD4+ and CD8+ T cells in blood was seen between baseline and week 6. In partial responders in the 0.1-3.0 mg/kg groups, normalized peripheral clonal expansion was found to be among the lowest, especially among CD8+ T cells. Antigen specificity was not determined for the clonally expanded peripheral T cells. Low levels of normalized T-cell clonal expansion were also seen in some nonresponding patients. After ivuxolimab, CD8+ T cells had more expanded clones than CD4+ T cells on average.

To sequence the TCRbeta CDR3 region, genomic DNA was isolated from the sorted cells. The immunoSEQ Assay was used for sequencing of TCRbeta CDR3 regions. As stored in TCRdb, this immuneACCESS dataset retains in-frame rearrangements with V and J assigned. A fraction of the clones does not appear; measured against another copy, unresolved V genes explain less than half of the discrepancy, and the remainder lacks a known reason. This sample lists 30,000 to 45,000 clones; over 75% were detected once. The top ten constitute approximately 20% of the sample. Comments on this clone: It lacks a known antigen. The sample holds no much larger clone one base away, and base qualities are not on file.

The trial excluded patients who had a history of autoimmune disease or were on systemic immunosuppression. Peripheral blood for TCR sequencing was collected from all dose cohorts at baseline, on cycle 4 day 1, and on cycle 7 day 1. Samples came from an open-label, multicenter, first-in-human phase I dose-escalation trial of ivuxolimab. Adults with locally advanced or metastatic melanoma, renal cell, hepatocellular, or head and neck squamous cell carcinoma were enrolled in the trial. CD4+ and CD8+ T cells were sorted separately from peripheral blood before TCR sequencing. The CDR1 and CDR2 encoded by the germline V gene are SGHVS and FQNEAQ. From the cysteine up to the phenylalanine, the CDR3 has a length of 16 residues. Just the 48-base CDR3 DNA is kept, in frame starting at base 1. Trimming accounts for 5 bases at V and 4 bases at J, while the number of junction bases matched to no gene is 13.

The clonotype was recovered from an adult with an advanced solid tumor such as melanoma, head and neck, liver or kidney cancer. The receptor chain draws on TRBV7-8 and TRBJ2-5; the central 7 bases match TRBD1. The source was CD4+ or CD8+ T cells sorted from blood, collected in a trial of the OX40 agonist ivuxolimab. The CDR3: CASSLISDRAGETQYF. The sequenced DNA is TGTGCCAGCAGCCTGATTAGCGACAGGGCTGGAGAGACCCAGTACTTC. Reference TRBV7-8 and TRBJ2-5 genes cover what lies past the CDR3, so the full variable domain is GAGVSQSPRYKVAKRGQDVALRCDPISGHVSLFWYQQALGQGPEFLTYFQNEAQLDKSGLPSDRFFAERPEGSVSTLKIQRTQQEDSAVYLCASSLISDRAGETQYFGPGTRLLVL.